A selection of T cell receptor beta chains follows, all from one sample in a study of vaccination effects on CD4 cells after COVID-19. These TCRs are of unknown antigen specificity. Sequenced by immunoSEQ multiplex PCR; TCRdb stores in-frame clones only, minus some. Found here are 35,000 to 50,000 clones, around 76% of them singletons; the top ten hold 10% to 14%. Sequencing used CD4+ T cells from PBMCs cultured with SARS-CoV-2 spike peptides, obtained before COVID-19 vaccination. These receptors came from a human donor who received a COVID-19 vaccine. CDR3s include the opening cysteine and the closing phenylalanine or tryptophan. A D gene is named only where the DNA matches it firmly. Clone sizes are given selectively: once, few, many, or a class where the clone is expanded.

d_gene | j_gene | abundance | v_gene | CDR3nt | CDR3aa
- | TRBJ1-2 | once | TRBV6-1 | TGTGCCAGCAGTGAAACCCACGGCAGAAACTATGGCTACACCTTC | CASSETHGRNYGYTF
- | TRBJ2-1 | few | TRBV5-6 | TGTGCCAGCATGGGGACCTACAATGAGCAGTTCTTC | CASMGTYNEQFF
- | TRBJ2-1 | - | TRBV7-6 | TGTGCCAGCAGCCCTCCCGGCAATGAGCAGTTCTTC | CASSPPGNEQFF
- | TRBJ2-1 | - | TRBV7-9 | TGTGCCAGCAGCCCAAACAGCGTCCATGAGCAGTTCTTC | CASSPNSVHEQFF
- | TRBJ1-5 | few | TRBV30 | TGTGCCTGGAGTCTGGGGACACCGAATCAGCCCCAGCATTTT | CAWSLGTPNQPQHF
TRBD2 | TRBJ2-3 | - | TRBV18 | TGTGCCAGCTCACCCCTAACTAGCGGGGGGGCCGGGAGGACAGATACGCAGTATTTT | CASSPLTSGGAGRTDTQYF
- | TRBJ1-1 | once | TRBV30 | TGTGCCGGTCACAGGGCGGGGAACACTGAAGCTTTCTTT | CAGHRAGNTEAFF
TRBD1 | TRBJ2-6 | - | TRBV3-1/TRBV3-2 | TGTGCCAGCAGCCCAGGGGGAGGGGCCAACGTCCTGACTTTC | CASSPGGGANVLTF
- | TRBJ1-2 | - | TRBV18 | TGTGCCAGCTCTTCGACGGGGGCTGACTATGGCTACACCTTC | CASSSTGADYGYTF
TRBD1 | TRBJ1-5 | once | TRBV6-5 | TGTGCCAGCAGCCCGACAGGGGACCAGCCCCAGCATTTT | CASSPTGDQPQHF
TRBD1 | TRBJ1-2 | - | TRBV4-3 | TGCGCCAGCAGCCAGGGGACAGGGGGGCCCCAGTACGGCTACACCTTC | CASSQGTGGPQYGYTF
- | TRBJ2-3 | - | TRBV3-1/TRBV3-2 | TGTGCCAGCAGCCAAAAGGGTACCGGAGATACGCAGTATTTT | CASSQKGTGDTQYF
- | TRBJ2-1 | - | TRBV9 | TGTGCCAGCAGCAAGACTGGTGAGTACAATGAGCAGTTCTTC | CASSKTGEYNEQFF
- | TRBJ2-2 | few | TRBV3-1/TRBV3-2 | TGTGCCAGCAGCCTCGGGGAGACCGGGGAGCTGTTTTTT | CASSLGETGELFF
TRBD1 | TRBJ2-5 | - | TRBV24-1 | TGTGCCACCAGTGATTGGGACAGCCAAGAGACCCAGTACTTC | CATSDWDSQETQYF
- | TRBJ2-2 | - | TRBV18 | TGTGCCAGCTCAAGACGGAACACCGGGGAGCTGTTTTTT | CASSRRNTGELFF
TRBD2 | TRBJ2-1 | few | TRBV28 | TGTGCCAGCAGCCTCGGGGGGGCGGACGACAATGAGCAGTTCTTC | CASSLGGADDNEQFF
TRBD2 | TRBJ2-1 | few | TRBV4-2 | TGTGCCAGCAGCCAAGTGGGACTAGCGGGGGAGTACACTGAGCAGTTCTTC | CASSQVGLAGEYTEQFF
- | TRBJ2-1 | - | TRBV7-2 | TGTGCCAGCAGCCCATTGGGGCTAGGACGGGGGAGCTCCTACAATGAGCAGTTCTTC | CASSPLGLGRGSSYNEQFF
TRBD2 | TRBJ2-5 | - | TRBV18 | TGTGCCAGCTCACCACCGGGGGGGGGTCGAGAGACCCAGTACTTC | CASSPPGGGRETQYF
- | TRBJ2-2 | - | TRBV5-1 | TGCGCCAGCAGCTTGAATACAGGCACCGGGGAGCTGTTTTTT | CASSLNTGTGELFF
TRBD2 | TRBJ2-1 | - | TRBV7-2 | TGTGCCAGCAGCCTTAGCGGGGCGGTGAGCTCCTACAATGAGCAGTTCTTC | CASSLSGAVSSYNEQFF
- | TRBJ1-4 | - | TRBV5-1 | TGCGCCAGCAGCCCCCAAGGGACCTGGGGTGAAAAACTGTTTTTT | CASSPQGTWGEKLFF
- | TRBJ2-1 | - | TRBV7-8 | TGTGCCAGCAGCTTAAAGTCAGGGGAAATTTTTGAGCAGTTCTTC | CASSLKSGEIFEQFF
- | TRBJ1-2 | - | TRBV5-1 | TGCGCCAGCAGCTTGGAACCAGGGAACTATGGCTACACCTTC | CASSLEPGNYGYTF
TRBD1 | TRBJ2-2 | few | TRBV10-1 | TGCGCCAGCAGTGAGTTCGACAGGGCCCTTCCCGGGGAGCTGTTTTTT | CASSEFDRALPGELFF
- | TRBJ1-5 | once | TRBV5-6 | TGTGCCAGCAGCCTAAACCGGGGGCGGGGCAATCAGCCCCAGCATTTT | CASSLNRGRGNQPQHF
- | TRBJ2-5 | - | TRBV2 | TGTGCCAGCAGCCTACAGCAAGGGCAAGAGACCCAGTACTTC | CASSLQQGQETQYF
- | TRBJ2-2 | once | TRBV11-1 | TGTGCCAGCAGCTCCACCGGGACTCTGAACACCGGGGAGCTGTTTTTT | CASSSTGTLNTGELFF
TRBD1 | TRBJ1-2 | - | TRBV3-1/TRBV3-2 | TGTGCCAGCAGCCAAGGGGACAGGGGCGGCTACACCTTC | CASSQGDRGGYTF
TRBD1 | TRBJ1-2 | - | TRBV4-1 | TGCGCCAGCAGCCAAGATTGGGCAAGAACAGGGGACTATGGCTACACCTTC | CASSQDWARTGDYGYTF
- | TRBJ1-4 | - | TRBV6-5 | TGTGCCAGCAGTCGCTCAGGGGTGGGGAAGGAAAAACTGTTTTTT | CASSRSGVGKEKLFF
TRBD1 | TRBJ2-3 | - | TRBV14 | TGTGCCAGCAGCCAAGGTCTACTCGGGACAGGGATAGATACGCAGTATTTT | CASSQGLLGTGIDTQYF
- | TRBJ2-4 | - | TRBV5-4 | TGTGCCAGCAGCTTGGTGTATCAGGGGAAAAACATTCAGTACTTC | CASSLVYQGKNIQYF
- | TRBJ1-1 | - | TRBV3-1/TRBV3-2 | TGTGCCAGCAGCCAAGTGGTCAGGGAGAACACTGAAGCTTTCTTT | CASSQVVRENTEAFF
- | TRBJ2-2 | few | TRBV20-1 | TGCAGCTCCACCCGTTCCGGGGAGCTGTTTTTT | CSSTRSGELFF
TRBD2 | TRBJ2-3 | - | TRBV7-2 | TGTGCCAGCAGCTTAAGGGCGGGGGCAGATACGCAGTATTTT | CASSLRAGADTQYF
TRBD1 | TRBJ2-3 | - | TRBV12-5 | TGTGCTAGTGGTCCGGACAGGGCTTCAGATACGCAGTATTTT | CASGPDRASDTQYF
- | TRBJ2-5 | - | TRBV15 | TGTGCCACCGGACGGGGGGCCCAAGAGACCCAGTACTTC | CATGRGAQETQYF
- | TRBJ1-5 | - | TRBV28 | TGTGCCAGCAGTCAAAACAGGGCGAAGTATAGCAATCAGCCCCAGCATTTT | CASSQNRAKYSNQPQHF
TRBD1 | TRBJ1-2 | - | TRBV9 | TGTGCCAGCAGCGTGGAGGGGACAGGGACTTACGGAGACGCCTACACCTTC | CASSVEGTGTYGDAYTF
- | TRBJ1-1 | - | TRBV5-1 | TGCGCCAGCAGCTTGGACGGATTCAACACTGAAGCTTTCTTT | CASSLDGFNTEAFF
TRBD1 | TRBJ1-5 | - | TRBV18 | TGTGCCAGCTCACTGGGACAGGGAAATCAGCCCCAGCATTTT | CASSLGQGNQPQHF
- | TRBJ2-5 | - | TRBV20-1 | TGCAGTGCTACCAAGAGAACCCAGTACTTC | CSATKRTQYF
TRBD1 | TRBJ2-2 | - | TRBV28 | TGTGCCAGCAGTTCGAGACAGGGCGTCTTGTCCGGGGAGCTGTTTTTT | CASSSRQGVLSGELFF
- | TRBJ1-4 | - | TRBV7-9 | TGTGCCAGCAGCTTAGATCGGTTCCTTAATGAAAAACTGTTTTTT | CASSLDRFLNEKLFF
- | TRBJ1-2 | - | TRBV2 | TGTGCCAGCAGTGATAACACGATAGGGAATGGCTACACCTTC | CASSDNTIGNGYTF
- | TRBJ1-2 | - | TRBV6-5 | TGTGCCAGCAGTAGGGCAGGAAATAACTATGGCTACACCTTC | CASSRAGNNYGYTF
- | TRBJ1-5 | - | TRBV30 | TGTGCCTGGTCATCCGGGGCTGGGGGCCAGCCCCAGCATTTT | CAWSSGAGGQPQHF
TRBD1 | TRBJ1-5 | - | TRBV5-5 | TGTGCCAGCAGCTTGGACAGGGGGTATAGCAATCAGCCCCAGCATTTT | CASSLDRGYSNQPQHF